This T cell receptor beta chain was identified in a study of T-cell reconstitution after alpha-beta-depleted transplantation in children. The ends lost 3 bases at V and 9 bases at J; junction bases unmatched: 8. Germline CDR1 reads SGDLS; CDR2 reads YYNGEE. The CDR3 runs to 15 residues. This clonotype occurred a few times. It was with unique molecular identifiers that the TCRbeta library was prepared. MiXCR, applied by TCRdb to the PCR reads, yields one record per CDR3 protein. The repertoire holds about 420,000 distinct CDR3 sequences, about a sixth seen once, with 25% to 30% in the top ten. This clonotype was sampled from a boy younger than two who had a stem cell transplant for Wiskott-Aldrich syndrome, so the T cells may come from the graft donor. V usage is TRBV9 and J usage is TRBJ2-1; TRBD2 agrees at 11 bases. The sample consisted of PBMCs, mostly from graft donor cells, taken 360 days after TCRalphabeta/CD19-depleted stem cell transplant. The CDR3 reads CASSATTSGTGEQFF. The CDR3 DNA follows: TGTGCCAGCAGCGCAACGACTAGCGGGACTGGTGAGCAGTTCTTC.